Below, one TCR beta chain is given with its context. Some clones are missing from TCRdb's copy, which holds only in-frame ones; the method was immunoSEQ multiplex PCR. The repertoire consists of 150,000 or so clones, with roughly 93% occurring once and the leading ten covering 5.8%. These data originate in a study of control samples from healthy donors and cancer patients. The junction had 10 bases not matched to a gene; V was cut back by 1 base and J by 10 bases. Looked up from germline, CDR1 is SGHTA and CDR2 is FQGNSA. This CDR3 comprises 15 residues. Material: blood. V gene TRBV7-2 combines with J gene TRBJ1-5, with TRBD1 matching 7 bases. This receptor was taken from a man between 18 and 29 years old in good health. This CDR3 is CASSLVGGARDPQHF. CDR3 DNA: TGTGCCAGCAGCTTAGTAGGGGGCGCCAGGGACCCCCAGCATTTT.